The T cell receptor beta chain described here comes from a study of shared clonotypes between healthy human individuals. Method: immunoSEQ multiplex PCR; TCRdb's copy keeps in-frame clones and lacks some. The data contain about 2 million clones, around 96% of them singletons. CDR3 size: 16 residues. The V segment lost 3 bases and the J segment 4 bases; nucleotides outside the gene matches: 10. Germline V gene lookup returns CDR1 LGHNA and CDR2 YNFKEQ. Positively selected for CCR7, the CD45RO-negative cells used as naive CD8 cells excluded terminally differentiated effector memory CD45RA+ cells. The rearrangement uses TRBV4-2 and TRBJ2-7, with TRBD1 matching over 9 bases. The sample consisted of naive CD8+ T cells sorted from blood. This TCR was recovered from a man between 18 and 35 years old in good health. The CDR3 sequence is CASSHQVTGQGYEQYF. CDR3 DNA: TGTGCCAGCAGCCACCAGGTTACGGGACAGGGTTACGAGCAGTACTTC.